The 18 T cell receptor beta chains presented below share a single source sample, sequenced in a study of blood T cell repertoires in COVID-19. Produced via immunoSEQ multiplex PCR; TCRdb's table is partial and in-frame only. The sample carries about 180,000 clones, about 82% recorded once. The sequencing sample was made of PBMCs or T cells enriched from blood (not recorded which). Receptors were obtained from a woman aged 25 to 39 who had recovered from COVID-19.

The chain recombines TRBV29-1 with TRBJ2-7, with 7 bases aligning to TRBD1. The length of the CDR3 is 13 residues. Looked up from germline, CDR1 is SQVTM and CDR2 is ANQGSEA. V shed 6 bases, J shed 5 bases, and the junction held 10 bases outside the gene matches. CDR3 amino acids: CSVDSDRANEQYF. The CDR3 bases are TGCAGCGTGGATTCCGACAGGGCCAACGAGCAGTACTTC.

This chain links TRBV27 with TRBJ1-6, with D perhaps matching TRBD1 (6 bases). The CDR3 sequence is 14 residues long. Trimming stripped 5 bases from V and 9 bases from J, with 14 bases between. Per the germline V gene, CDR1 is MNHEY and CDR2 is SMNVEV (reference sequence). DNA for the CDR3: TGTGCCAGCAGTATCCGGGACACCGTTTCACCCCTCCACTTT. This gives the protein CASSIRDTVSPLHF.

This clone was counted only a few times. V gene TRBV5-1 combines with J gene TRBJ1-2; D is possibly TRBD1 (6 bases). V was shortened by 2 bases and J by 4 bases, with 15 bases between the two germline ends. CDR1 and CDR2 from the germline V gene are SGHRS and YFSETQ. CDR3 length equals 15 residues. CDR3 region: CASSFLQGLIYGYTF. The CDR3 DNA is TGCGCCAGCAGCTTCCTCCAGGGGCTGATCTATGGCTACACCTTC.

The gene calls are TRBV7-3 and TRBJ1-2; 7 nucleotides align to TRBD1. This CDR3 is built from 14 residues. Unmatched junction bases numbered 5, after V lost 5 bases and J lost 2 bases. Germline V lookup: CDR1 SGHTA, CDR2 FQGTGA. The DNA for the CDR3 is TGTGCCAGCAGCCCAACGACAGGGAACTATGGCTACACCTTC. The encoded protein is CASSPTTGNYGYTF.

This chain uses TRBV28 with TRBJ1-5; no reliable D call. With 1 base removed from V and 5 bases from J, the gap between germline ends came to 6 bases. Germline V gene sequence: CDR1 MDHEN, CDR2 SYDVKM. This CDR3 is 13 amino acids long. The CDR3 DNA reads TGTGCCAGCAGTTTATCCCCGGATCAGCCCCAGCATTTT. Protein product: CASSLSPDQPQHF.

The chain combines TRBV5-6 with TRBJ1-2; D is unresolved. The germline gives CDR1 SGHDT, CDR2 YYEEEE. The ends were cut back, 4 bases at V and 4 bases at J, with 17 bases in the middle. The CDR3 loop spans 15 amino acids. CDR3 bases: TGTGCCAGCAGCCCCGAACGGGAGGGATTCTATGGCTACACCTTC. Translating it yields CASSPEREGFYGYTF.

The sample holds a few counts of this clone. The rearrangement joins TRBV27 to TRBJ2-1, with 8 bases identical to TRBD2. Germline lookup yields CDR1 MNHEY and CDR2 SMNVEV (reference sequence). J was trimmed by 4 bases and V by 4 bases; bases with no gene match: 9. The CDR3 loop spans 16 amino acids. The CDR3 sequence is CASSSRGGSGYNEQFF. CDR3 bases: TGTGCCAGCAGTTCCCGGGGGGGAAGCGGTTACAATGAGCAGTTCTTC.

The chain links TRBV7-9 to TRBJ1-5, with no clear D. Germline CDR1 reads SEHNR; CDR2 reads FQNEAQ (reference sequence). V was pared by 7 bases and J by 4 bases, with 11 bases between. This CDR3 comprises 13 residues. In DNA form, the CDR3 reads TGTGCCAGCAACGGGAACTCTAATCAGCCCCAGCATTTT. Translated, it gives CASNGNSNQPQHF.

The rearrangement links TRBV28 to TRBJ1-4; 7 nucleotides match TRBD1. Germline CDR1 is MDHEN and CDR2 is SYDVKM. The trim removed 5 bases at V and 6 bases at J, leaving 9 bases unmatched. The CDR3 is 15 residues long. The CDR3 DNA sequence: TGTGCCAGCAGTCCTTCGACAGGGCCTTATGAAAAACTGTTTTTT. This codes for CASSPSTGPYEKLFF.

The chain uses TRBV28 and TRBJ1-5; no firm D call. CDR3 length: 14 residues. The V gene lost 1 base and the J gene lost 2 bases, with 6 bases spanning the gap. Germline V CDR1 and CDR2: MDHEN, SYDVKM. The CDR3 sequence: CASSLFTGNQPQHF. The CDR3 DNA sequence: TGTGCCAGCAGTTTATTCACTGGCAATCAGCCCCAGCATTTT. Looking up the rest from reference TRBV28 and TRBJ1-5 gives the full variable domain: DVKVTQSSRYLVKRTGEKVFLECVQDMDHENMFWYRQDPGLGLRLIYFSYDVKMKEKGDIPEGYSVSREKKERFSLILESASTNQTSMYLCASSLFTGNQPQHFGDGTRLSIL.

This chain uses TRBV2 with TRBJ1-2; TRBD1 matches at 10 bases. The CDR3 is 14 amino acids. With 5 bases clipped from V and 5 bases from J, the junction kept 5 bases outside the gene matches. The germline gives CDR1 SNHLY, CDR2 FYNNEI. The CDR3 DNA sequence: TGTGCCAGCAGTCCGGGACAGGGGCCTTATGGCTACACCTTC. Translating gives CASSPGQGPYGYTF.

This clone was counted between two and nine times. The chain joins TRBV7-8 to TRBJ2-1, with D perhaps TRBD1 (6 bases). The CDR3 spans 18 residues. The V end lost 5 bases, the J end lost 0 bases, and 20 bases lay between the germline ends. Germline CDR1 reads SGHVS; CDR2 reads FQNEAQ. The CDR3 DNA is TGTGCCAGCAGCCAATGGGACACAACAATAAGCTCCTACAATGAGCAGTTCTTC. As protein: CASSQWDTTISSYNEQFF.

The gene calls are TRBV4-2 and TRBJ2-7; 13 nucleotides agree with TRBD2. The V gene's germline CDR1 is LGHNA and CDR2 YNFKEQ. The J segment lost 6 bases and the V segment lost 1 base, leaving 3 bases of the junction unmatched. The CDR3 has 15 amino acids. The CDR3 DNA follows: TGTGCCAGCAGCCAAGGGACTAGCGGGAGCCTCGAGCAGTACTTC. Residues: CASSQGTSGSLEQYF.

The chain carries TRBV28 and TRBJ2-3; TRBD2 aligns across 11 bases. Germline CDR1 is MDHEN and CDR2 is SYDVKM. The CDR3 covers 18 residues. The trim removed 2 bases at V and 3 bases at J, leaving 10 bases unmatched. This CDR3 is CASSLLAGGGGATDTQYF. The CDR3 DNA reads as TGTGCCAGCAGTTTACTAGCGGGAGGTGGAGGAGCAACAGATACGCAGTATTTT.

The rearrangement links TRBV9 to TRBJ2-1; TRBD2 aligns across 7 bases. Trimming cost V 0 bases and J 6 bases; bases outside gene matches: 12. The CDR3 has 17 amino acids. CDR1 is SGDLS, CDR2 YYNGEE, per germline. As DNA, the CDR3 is TGTGCCAGCAGCGTAGCTAGCGGAGCTTTGTCGGGCAATGAGCAGTTCTTC. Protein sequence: CASSVASGALSGNEQFF. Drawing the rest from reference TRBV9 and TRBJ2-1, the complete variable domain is DSGVTQTPKHLITATGQRVTLRCSPRSGDLSVYWYQQSLDQGLQFLIQYYNGEERAKGNILERFSAQQFPDLHSELNLSSLELGDSALYFCASSVASGALSGNEQFFGPGTRLTVL.

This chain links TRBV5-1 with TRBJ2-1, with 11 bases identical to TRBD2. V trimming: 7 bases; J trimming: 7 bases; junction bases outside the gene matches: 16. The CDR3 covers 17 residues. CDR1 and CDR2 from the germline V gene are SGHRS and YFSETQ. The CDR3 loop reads CASYPTVAGGAWNEQFF. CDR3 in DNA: TGCGCCAGCTACCCCACGGTAGCGGGAGGGGCGTGGAATGAGCAGTTCTTC.

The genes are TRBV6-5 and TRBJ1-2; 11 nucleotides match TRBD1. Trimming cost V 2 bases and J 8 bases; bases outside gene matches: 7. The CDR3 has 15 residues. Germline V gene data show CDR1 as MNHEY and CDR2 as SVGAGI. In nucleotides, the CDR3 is TGTGCCAGCAGTTACGGAAATGGACAGGGGGCGGGCTACACCTTC. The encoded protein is CASSYGNGQGAGYTF.

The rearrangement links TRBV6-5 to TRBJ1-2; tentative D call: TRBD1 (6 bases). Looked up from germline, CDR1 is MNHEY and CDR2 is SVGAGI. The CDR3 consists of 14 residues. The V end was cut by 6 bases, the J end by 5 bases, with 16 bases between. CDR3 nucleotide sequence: TGTGCCAGCAGAGGGGGAATCACAGGGTATGGCTACACCTTC. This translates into CASRGGITGYGYTF.